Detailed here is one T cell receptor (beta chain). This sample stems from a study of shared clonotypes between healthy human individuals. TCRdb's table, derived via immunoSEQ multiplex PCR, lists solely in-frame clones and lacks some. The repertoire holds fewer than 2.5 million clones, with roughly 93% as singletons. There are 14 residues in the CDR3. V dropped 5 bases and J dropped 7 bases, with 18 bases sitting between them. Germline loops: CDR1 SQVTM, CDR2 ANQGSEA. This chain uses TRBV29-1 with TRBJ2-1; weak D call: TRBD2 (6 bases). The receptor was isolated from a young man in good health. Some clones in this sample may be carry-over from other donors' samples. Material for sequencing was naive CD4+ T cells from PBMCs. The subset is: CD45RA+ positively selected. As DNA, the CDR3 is TGCAGCGTTCGTTCCGGGGGATGGGGTAATGAGCAGTTCTTC. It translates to CSVRSGGWGNEQFF.